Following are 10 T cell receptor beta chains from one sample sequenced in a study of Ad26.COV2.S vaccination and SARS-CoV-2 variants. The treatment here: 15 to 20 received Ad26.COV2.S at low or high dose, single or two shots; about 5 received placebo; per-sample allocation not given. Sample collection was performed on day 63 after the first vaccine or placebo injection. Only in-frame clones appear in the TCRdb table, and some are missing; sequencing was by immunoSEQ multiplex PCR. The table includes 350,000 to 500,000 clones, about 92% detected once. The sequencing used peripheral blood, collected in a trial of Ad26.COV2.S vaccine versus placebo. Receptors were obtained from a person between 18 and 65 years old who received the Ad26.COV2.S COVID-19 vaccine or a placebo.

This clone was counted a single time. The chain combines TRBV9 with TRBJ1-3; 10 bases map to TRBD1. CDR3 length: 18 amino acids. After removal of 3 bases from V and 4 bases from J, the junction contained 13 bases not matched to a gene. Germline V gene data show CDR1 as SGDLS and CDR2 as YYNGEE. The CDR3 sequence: CASSARDRGPSKGNTIYF. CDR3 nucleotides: TGTGCCAGCAGCGCCCGGGACAGGGGACCTTCTAAGGGAAACACCATATATTTT.

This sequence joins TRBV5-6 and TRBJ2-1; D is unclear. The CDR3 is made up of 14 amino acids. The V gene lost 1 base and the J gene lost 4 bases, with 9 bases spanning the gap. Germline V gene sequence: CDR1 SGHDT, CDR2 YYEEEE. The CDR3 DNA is TGTGCCAGCAGCTTGTTGTCACATTACAATGAGCAGTTCTTC. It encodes CASSLLSHYNEQFF.

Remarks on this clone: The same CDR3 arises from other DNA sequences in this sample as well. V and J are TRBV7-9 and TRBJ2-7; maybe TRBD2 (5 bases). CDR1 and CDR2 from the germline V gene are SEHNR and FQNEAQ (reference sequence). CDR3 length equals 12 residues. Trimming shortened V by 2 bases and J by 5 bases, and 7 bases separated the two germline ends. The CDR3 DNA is TGTGCCAGCAGCTTAACCGGGGACGAGCAGTACTTC. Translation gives CASSLTGDEQYF. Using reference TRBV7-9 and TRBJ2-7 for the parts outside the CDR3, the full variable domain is DTGVSQNPRHKITKRGQNVTFRCDPISEHNRLYWYRQTLGQGPEFLTYFQNEAQLEKSRLLSDRFSAERPKGSFSTLEIQRTEQGDSAMYLCASSLTGDEQYFGPGTRLTVT.

CDR3 amino acids: CSARTGQGAFF. In DNA, the CDR3 is TGCAGTGCTAGAACGGGGCAGGGGGCTTTCTTT. The V and J genes are TRBV20-1 and TRBJ1-1, with D possibly being TRBD1 (6 bases). Germline assignment: CDR1 DFQATT and CDR2 SNEGSKA (reference sequence). V gave up 2 bases and J gave up 11 bases, with 12 bases separating them. The CDR3 length is 11 residues.

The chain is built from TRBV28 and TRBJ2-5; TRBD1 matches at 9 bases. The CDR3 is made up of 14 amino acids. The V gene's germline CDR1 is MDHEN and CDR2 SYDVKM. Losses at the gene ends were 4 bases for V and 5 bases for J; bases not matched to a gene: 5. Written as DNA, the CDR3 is TGTGCCAGCAGTTCCGGGACAGGGTGGGAGACCCAGTACTTC. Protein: CASSSGTGWETQYF.

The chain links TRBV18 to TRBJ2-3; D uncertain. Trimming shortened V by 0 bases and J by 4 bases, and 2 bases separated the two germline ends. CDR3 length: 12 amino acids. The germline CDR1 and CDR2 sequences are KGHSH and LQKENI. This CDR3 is CASSPPSDTQYF. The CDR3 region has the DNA TGTGCCAGCTCACCACCGTCAGATACGCAGTATTTT.

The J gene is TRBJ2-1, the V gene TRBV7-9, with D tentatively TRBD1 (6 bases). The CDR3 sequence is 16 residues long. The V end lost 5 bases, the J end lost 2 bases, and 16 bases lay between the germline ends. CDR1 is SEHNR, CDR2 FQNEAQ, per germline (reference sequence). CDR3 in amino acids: CASSAEQGRTYNEQFF. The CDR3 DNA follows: TGTGCCAGCAGCGCCGAACAGGGTAGGACCTACAATGAGCAGTTCTTC.

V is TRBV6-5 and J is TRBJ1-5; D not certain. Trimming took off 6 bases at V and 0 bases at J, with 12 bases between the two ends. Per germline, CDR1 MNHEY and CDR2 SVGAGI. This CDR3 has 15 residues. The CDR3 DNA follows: TGTGCCAGCAGACCGACAAGAAATAGCAATCAGCCCCAGCATTTT. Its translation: CASRPTRNSNQPQHF.

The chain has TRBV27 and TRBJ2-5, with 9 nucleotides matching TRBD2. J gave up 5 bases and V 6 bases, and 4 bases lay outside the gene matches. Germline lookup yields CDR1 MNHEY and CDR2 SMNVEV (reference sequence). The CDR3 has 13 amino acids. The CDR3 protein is CASSHGLAETQYF. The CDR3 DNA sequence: TGTGCCAGCAGCCACGGACTAGCGGAGACCCAGTACTTC.

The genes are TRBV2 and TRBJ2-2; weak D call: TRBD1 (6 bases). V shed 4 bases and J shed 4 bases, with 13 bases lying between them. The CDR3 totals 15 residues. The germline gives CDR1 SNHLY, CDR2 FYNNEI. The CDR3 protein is CASSGYRATTGELFF. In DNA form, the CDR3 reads TGTGCCAGCAGTGGGTACAGGGCGACCACCGGGGAGCTGTTTTTT. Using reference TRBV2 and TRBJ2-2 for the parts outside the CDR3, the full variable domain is EPEVTQTPSHQVTQMGQEVILRCVPISNHLYFYWYRQILGQKVEFLVSFYNNEISEKSEIFDDQFSVERPDGSNFTLKIRSTKLEDSAMYFCASSGYRATTGELFFGEGSRLTVL.